What follows are 10 T cell receptor beta chains derived from one specimen sequenced in a study of blood T cell repertoires in COVID-19. Some clones are missing from TCRdb's copy, which holds only in-frame ones; the method was immunoSEQ multiplex PCR. The data hold about 180,000 clones, with about 82% observed a single time. Sequencing was done on a sample of PBMCs or T cells enriched from blood (not recorded which). These receptor sequences come from a woman younger than 45 who had recovered from COVID-19.

The gene calls are TRBV5-1 and TRBJ1-5; D ambiguous. The germline V and J ends were trimmed by 2 bases and 0 bases, with 9 bases remaining between them. Germline loops: CDR1 SGHRS, CDR2 YFSETQ. The CDR3 has 15 amino acids. In nucleotides, the CDR3 is TGCGCCAGCAGCTTATCCGACTTTAGCAATCAGCCCCAGCATTTT. It specifies CASSLSDFSNQPQHF.

This clone was observed a few times. V gene TRBV2 combines with J gene TRBJ1-5; D may be TRBD1 (6 bases). The V gene lost 4 bases and the J gene lost 2 bases, with 21 bases spanning the gap. CDR3 length: 18 amino acids. The germline CDR1 and CDR2 sequences are SNHLY and FYNNEI. CDR3 region: CASSVRSSGGWGNQPQHF. CDR3 DNA: TGTGCCAGCAGTGTAAGATCGTCGGGGGGCTGGGGCAATCAGCCCCAGCATTTT.

The V and J genes are TRBV28 and TRBJ2-3, with 8 nucleotides matching TRBD2. The CDR3 sequence is 14 residues long. The germline V gene has CDR1 MDHEN and CDR2 SYDVKM. V was pared by 6 bases and J by 6 bases, with 8 bases of the junction left unmatched. The CDR3 region has the DNA TGTGCCAGCAGCCAAGCGGGAGTATCGGATACGCAGTATTTT. Translation: CASSQAGVSDTQYF.

The V and J genes are TRBV5-4 and TRBJ1-1; D gene ambiguous. This CDR3 contains 15 residues. Germline values: CDR1 SGHNT, CDR2 YYREEE (reference sequence). V shed 5 bases and J shed 1 base, with 15 bases lying between them. CDR3 DNA sequence: TGTGCCAGCAGACAAACAGAGAGTAAGAACACTGAAGCTTTCTTT. Translation: CASRQTESKNTEAFF.

The chain joins TRBV7-8 to TRBJ2-1; the D gene is possibly TRBD1 (6 bases). Trimming cost V 5 bases and J 3 bases, with 17 bases left between them. The CDR3 runs to 16 residues. In germline, CDR1 is SGHVS, CDR2 FQNEAQ. The CDR3 bases are TGTGCCAGCAGCGGATCAGGGGCACAACTCTACAATGAGCAGTTCTTC. It encodes CASSGSGAQLYNEQFF.

The chain is built from TRBV5-5 and TRBJ1-6; 10 bases are shared with TRBD1. V lost 3 bases and J lost 10; bases outside the gene matches: 13. The CDR3 totals 17 residues. Per germline, CDR1 SGHKS and CDR2 YYEKEE (reference sequence). The CDR3 coding sequence is TGTGCCAGCAGCTCGATTCCGGGACAGGGGTCAGTGTCACCCCTCCACTTT. Translating gives CASSSIPGQGSVSPLHF. Filled out from reference TRBV5-5 and TRBJ1-6, the complete variable domain reads DAGVTQSPTHLIKTRGQQVTLRCSPISGHKSVSWYQQVLGQGPQFIFQYYEKEERGRGNFPDRFSARQFPNYSSELNVNALLLGDSALYLCASSSIPGQGSVSPLHFGNGTRLTVT.

V gene TRBV19 combines with J gene TRBJ1-1; 9 bases line up with TRBD1. CDR1 and CDR2 (germline): LNHDA, SQIVND (reference sequence). This CDR3 has 14 residues. The ends lost 7 bases at V and 6 bases at J; junction bases unmatched: 9. CDR3 sequence reads: CASIPDRGWAEAFF. CDR3 bases: TGTGCCAGTATTCCGGACAGGGGCTGGGCTGAAGCTTTCTTT. Combining the CDR3 with reference TRBV19 and TRBJ1-1 gives the whole variable domain DGGITQSPKYLFRKEGQNVTLSCEQNLNHDAMYWYRQDPGQGLRLIYYSQIVNDFQKGDIAEGYSVSREKKESFPLTVTSAQKNPTAFYLCASIPDRGWAEAFFGQGTRLTVV.

The chain recombines TRBV7-7 with TRBJ2-3; 10 bases align to TRBD2. This CDR3 region has 15 residues. The trim removed 5 bases at V and 1 base at J, leaving 3 bases unmatched. Germline CDR1 is SSHAT and CDR2 is FNYEAQ (reference sequence). The CDR3 spells CASSPGTSGTDTQYF. CDR3 nucleotide sequence: TGTGCCAGCAGCCCTGGGACTAGCGGCACAGATACGCAGTATTTT. Supplemented by reference TRBV7-7 and TRBJ2-3, the full variable domain reads GAGVSQSPRYKVTKRGQDVTLRCDPISSHATLYWYQQALGQGPEFLTYFNYEAQPDKSGLPSDRFSAERPEGSISTLTIQRTEQRDSAMYRCASSPGTSGTDTQYFGPGTRLTVL.

The gene calls are TRBV28 and TRBJ1-5; D ambiguous. The CDR3 sequence is 15 residues long. V was trimmed by 6 bases and J by 2 bases, leaving 14 bases between them. Germline assignment: CDR1 MDHEN and CDR2 SYDVKM. CDR3 loop: CASSVEGRGNQPQHF. The DNA for the CDR3 is TGTGCCAGCAGCGTAGAGGGAAGGGGCAATCAGCCCCAGCATTTT.

V gene TRBV30 combines with J gene TRBJ1-4; D gene unclear. This CDR3 is built from 13 residues. Trimming stripped 5 bases from V and 10 bases from J, with 17 bases between. The germline V gene has CDR1 GTSNPN and CDR2 SVGIG (reference sequence). The CDR3 sequence is CAWESVFLRKLFF. CDR3 DNA sequence: TGTGCCTGGGAATCTGTCTTCCTCCGAAAACTGTTTTTT.